A selection of T cell receptor beta chains follows, all from one sample in a study of regulatory T cells in long-lasting Graves disease. TCRdb reanalysed the multiplex PCR reads using MiXCR and keeps one entry per CDR3 protein. There are under 500,000 distinct CDR3 sequences in the sample; 16% occur only once, and around a tenth lies in the top ten. These same data were also listed under a study on T cells in Graves' hyperthyroidism and ophthalmopathy.

The starting material was peripheral blood mononuclear cells (PBMCs), obtained at new diagnosis, from a patient treated with antithyroid drugs. Receptor source: a woman aged 30 to 39 with Graves disease. Both conserved end residues are trimmed from each CDR3. Each record gives: D gene, V gene, CDR3 protein. D genes are given only for firm matches.

- | TRBV6-2/TRBV6-3 | ASSSVSRVYT
- | TRBV3-1 | ASSQFENTEAF
- | TRBV5-1 | ASSLTQQGGGGETQY
- | TRBV28 | ASSLQGLATEQF
TRBD1 | TRBV6-1 | ASNMRGLSMNTEAF
- | TRBV20-1 | SARERVRMSSYNEQF
- | TRBV11-3 | ASRPGLGQPQH
- | TRBV7-9 | ASSLGYSPTNEKLF
- | TRBV18 | ASSPRENTDTQY
- | TRBV7-2 | ASSSGRTSSYEQY
TRBD2 | TRBV30 | AWTKGRELGEQY
- | TRBV19 | ASSIGLNNEQF
- | TRBV11-1 | ASSLGRYNEQF
TRBD1 | TRBV18 | ASSPRPQGANNEQF
TRBD1 | TRBV2 | ASGRTGIEKLF
- | TRBV7-9 | ASSFSFSGNTIY
TRBD2 | TRBV20-1 | GARSLAAYNEQF
TRBD2 | TRBV19 | ASSIGTSGRGPYEQY
- | TRBV28 | ASRRQAKPYEQY
- | TRBV28 | ASSSGTTNYGYT
- | TRBV20-1 | SAPPDRGEYTDTQY
TRBD2 | TRBV29-1 | SVVGTSGRYQETQY
TRBD2 | TRBV20-1 | SARDRTSGSYEQY
- | TRBV6-2/TRBV6-3 | ASSYGRSAGYT
- | TRBV6-5 | ASSYIRGAQPQH
- | TRBV28 | ASTPSNQPQH
- | TRBV4-3 | ASSQDPPPVGNTGELF
- | TRBV6-5 | ASSYSEPYYEQY
TRBD2 | TRBV19 | ASSIGASGSLEQY
- | TRBV20-1 | SARGHRPKKSSDTQY
TRBD2 | TRBV6-2/TRBV6-3 | ASIKREGGYEQF
- | TRBV3-1 | ASSLGTPGADTQY
- | TRBV3-1 | ASSPGPGPSYEQY
- | TRBV4-1 | ASSRGQPTSSYNSPLH
- | TRBV2 | ASSESPVTPSRGYT
TRBD1 | TRBV7-9 | ASSGTAWYEQY
- | TRBV12-5 | ASGPGGSSGYT
TRBD1 | TRBV10-3 | AISPLGQGIYEQY
TRBD1 | TRBV9 | ASSNRDRDTGELF
- | TRBV12-3/TRBV12-4 | ASSYGQNEQY
TRBD1 | TRBV4-2 | ASSQEGTGASTDTQY
TRBD1 | TRBV20-1 | SARALTGVFVDEQY
- | TRBV6-1 | ASRSRDLSYTGELF
- | TRBV28 | ASSLVGTYYEQY
TRBD1 | TRBV7-3 | ASSLTPDRAYGYT
TRBD1 | TRBV7-2 | ASSRLTGWSGKLF
- | TRBV19 | ASSGGLVNEQF
TRBD1 | TRBV5-4 | ASSQDRGLTGELF